A selection of T cell receptor beta chains follows, all from one sample in a study of blood T cell repertoires in COVID-19. TCRdb's table, derived via immunoSEQ multiplex PCR, lists solely in-frame clones and lacks some. Among around 260,000 clones listed, about four fifths were seen once. Source material: peripheral blood. Receptor source: a woman aged 45-60 years who had recovered from COVID-19. CDR3s include the opening cysteine and the closing phenylalanine or tryptophan. Fields, in order: V gene, D gene, J gene, CDR3 DNA, CDR3 protein. D genes are given only for firm matches.

TRBV18,TRBD2,TRBJ2-3,TGTGCCAGCTCACCATACAGGACTAGCGGGAGAGTCTTCACAGATACGCAGTATTTT,CASSPYRTSGRVFTDTQYF
TRBV7-3,-,TRBJ1-1,TGTGCCAGCAGCTCTAAATCCGGGGGGAAAGCTTTCTTT,CASSSKSGGKAFF
TRBV9,-,TRBJ1-6,TGTGCCAGCAGCGTAGGGGGCGACGGTGGTTCACCCCTCCACTTT,CASSVGGDGGSPLHF
TRBV6-6,-,TRBJ1-2,TGTGCCAGCAGTTACCCGGGGGTCGTCTATGGCTACACCTTC,CASSYPGVVYGYTF
TRBV2,-,TRBJ2-3,TGTGCAGGGGGGGCCGATACGCAGTATTTT,CAGGADTQYF
TRBV21-1,-,TRBJ2-7,TGTGCCAGCAGCAAAGTATTGGGGACTCCATCCTACGAGCAGTACTTC,CASSKVLGTPSYEQYF
TRBV7-2,-,TRBJ2-1,TGTGCCAGCAACGGGGGATCGGGTTCCTACAATGAGCAGTTCTTC,CASNGGSGSYNEQFF
TRBV7-2,-,TRBJ2-7,TGTGCCAGCAGCTTTGGCAGAAACTCCTACGAGCAGTACTTC,CASSFGRNSYEQYF
TRBV28,-,TRBJ1-5,TGTGCCAGCAGTCAAGCCTTTGATCAGCCCCAGCATTTT,CASSQAFDQPQHF
TRBV12-3/TRBV12-4,-,TRBJ2-1,TGTGCCAGCAGTGCGGGCCCCGGGGGTGAGCAGTTCTTC,CASSAGPGGEQFF
TRBV12-3/TRBV12-4,-,TRBJ1-5,TGTGCCAGCAGTTGGCAGATTAATCAGCCCCAGCATTTT,CASSWQINQPQHF
TRBV7-3,TRBD1,TRBJ1-1,TGTGCCAGCAGCTTTAGACAGGGGAACACTGAAGCTTTCTTT,CASSFRQGNTEAFF
TRBV14,TRBD1,TRBJ2-7,TGTGCCAGCAGCCGCAGCCCCGGGACAGGGGTCGGCGAGCAGTACTTC,CASSRSPGTGVGEQYF
TRBV5-1,TRBD2,TRBJ2-3,TGCGCCAGCACCTTGGTGCAGCCGGGGGGTAGGACCCCAGATACGCAGTATTTT,CASTLVQPGGRTPDTQYF
TRBV30,TRBD2,TRBJ2-7,TGTGCCTGGAGTGGGCTAGCGGGTAGCTACGAGCAGTACTTC,CAWSGLAGSYEQYF
TRBV3-1/TRBV3-2,TRBD1,TRBJ1-1,TGTGCCAGCAGCCCAACACAGGGGCAAGGCACTGAAGCTTTCTTT,CASSPTQGQGTEAFF
TRBV28,-,TRBJ1-2,TGTGCCAGCAGTTTGGCCACCCACTATGGCTACACCTTC,CASSLATHYGYTF
TRBV27,TRBD1,TRBJ1-6,TGTGCCAGCACCCCCGGGACAGGAGGCTCACCCCTCCACTTT,CASTPGTGGSPLHF
TRBV5-8,-,TRBJ1-5,TGTGCCAGCAGCTTGGGGACAGAACGGAATCAGCCCCAGCATTTT,CASSLGTERNQPQHF
TRBV4-2,-,TRBJ1-1,TGTGCCAGCAGCCAGCGGATCGGGGGGAACACTGAAGCTTTCTTT,CASSQRIGGNTEAFF
TRBV19,TRBD1,TRBJ2-2,TGTGCCAGTAGTATGGGGGCCCAGACAGGGACCCGACCCGGGGAGCTGTTTTTT,CASSMGAQTGTRPGELFF
TRBV4-1,TRBD1,TRBJ1-4,TGCGCCAGCAGCCCTGGACAGGGGAATGAAAAACTGTTTTTT,CASSPGQGNEKLFF
TRBV11-2,TRBD2,TRBJ2-3,TGTGCCAGCAGCCAGTCGGCGGGGAGGGTTCAGGCAGATACGCAGTATTTT,CASSQSAGRVQADTQYF
TRBV4-3,TRBD1,TRBJ2-7,TGCGCCAGCAGCCAAGGCGAAGGACAGGGGCCCTACGAGCAGTACTTC,CASSQGEGQGPYEQYF
TRBV19,TRBD2,TRBJ2-3,TGTGCCAGTATGGAGTCGGGGCTAGCGGGATTTACGCAGTATTTT,CASMESGLAGFTQYF